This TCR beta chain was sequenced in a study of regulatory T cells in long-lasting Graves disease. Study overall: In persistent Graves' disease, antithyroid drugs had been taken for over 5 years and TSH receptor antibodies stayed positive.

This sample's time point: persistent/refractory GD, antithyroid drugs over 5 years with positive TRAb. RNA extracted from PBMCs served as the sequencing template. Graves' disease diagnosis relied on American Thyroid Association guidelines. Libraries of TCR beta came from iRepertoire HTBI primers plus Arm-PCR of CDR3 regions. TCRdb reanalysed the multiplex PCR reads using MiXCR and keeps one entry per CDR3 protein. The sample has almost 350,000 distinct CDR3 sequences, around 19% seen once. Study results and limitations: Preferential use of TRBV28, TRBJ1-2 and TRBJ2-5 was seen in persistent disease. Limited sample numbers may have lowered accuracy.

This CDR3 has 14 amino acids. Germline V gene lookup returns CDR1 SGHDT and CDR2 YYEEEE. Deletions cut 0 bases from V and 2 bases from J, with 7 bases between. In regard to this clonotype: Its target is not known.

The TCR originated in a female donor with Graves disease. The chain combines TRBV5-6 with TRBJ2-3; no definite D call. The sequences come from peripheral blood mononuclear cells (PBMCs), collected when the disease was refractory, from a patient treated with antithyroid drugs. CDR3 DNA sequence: TGTGCCAGCAGCTTGGCGGTCTACACAGATACGCAGTATTTT. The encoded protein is CASSLAVYTDTQYF.